This T cell receptor beta chain was captured by sequencing in a study of response to subunit inactivated influenza vaccine. Each CDR3 protein is one row after TCRdb ran MiXCR on the RT-PCR reads. This table holds almost 600,000 distinct CDR3 sequences, 12% to 15% found once. The CDR3 loop spans 14 amino acids. The V and J ends lost 2 bases and 5 bases respectively, with 7 bases between them. Germline V gene data show CDR1 as ENHRY and CDR2 as SYGVKD. Findings of the study overall: There was a suggestion from the authors that each seasonal influenza vaccination recruits few new T cells.

This clonotype was seen a few times. Its target is not known. This TCR was recovered from a man aged 50 to 59 who received an inactivated influenza vaccine. The chain recombines TRBV10-3 with TRBJ1-6; D call uncertain. The specimen was PBMCs from blood, collected about 13 days after vaccination. The CDR3 loop reads CAISEPENNSPLHF. In DNA form, the CDR3 reads TGTGCCATCAGTGAGCCCGAAAATAATTCACCCCTCCACTTT.